This T cell receptor (beta chain) was obtained from a study of cytomegalovirus exposure and HLA in healthy donors. PCR was performed using 60 Vbeta and 13 Jbeta primers. Using immunoSEQ multiplex PCR, the repertoire was profiled, and TCRdb retains in-frame clones only, with some absent. This sample has around 99,000 clones, with approximately 84% found just once. Note on this clone: Antigen unknown.

The study's findings and limits: Analyses of presence/absence relied on an assumption of roughly uniform sequencing depth across donors.

The germline V gene has CDR1 GTSNPN and CDR2 SVGIG (reference sequence). This CDR3 comprises 12 residues. V shed 4 bases and J 10 bases; nucleotides not matched to a gene: 5. Sequencing was carried out using PBMCs. The chain is built from TRBV30 and TRBJ2-1, with 9 bases lining up with TRBD2. The sequence came from a man aged 25 to 40 in good health and CMV-seronegative. CDR3 protein: CAWNQGTSEQFF. The DNA for the CDR3 is TGTGCCTGGAACCAAGGGACTAGCGAGCAGTTCTTC.